This record concerns one T cell receptor beta chain sequence. V lost 6 bases and J lost 4; bases outside the gene matches: 8. Looked up from germline, CDR1 is MNHGY and CDR2 is SAAAGT. The CDR3 spans 15 residues. Since all of the isolated RNA was reverse transcribed, expressed TCRB transcripts were what got sequenced. The data were produced by immunoSEQ multiplex PCR, yet TCRdb's version contains in-frame clones alone and is incomplete. Among 60,000 to 75,000 clones listed, approximately 62% were seen once. This sample was taken from a study of beta chain features in type 1 diabetes. The gene calls are TRBV6-8 and TRBJ1-1; 10 nucleotides align to TRBD1. This TCR was sampled from a woman aged 18 to 35 in good health. Sequenced input: Tregs from blood. In DNA, the CDR3 is TGTGCCAGCAGAGACCCGGACAGGGGGTTCACTGAAGCTTTCTTT. Amino acids: CASRDPDRGFTEAFF.